Listed below are T cell receptor beta chains from one sample, sequenced in a study of T cell responses to AZD1222 COVID-19 vaccine. Data came from immunoSEQ multiplex PCR; TCRdb stores just in-frame clones and leaves some out. The sample includes about 140,000 clones, approximately 89% of them seen just once. Sequences were derived from peripheral blood, sampled 28 days after the second AZD1222 dose. The receptors shown here come from an adult who received the AZD1222 COVID-19 vaccine. CDR3s include the opening cysteine and the closing phenylalanine or tryptophan. A D gene is named only where the DNA matches it firmly. The size field is filled for only some rows; it gives once, few, many or a size class.

>TRBV18|once|TRBJ2-7|-
TGTGCCAGCTCACCACGGAAGGGATCCTACGAGCAGTACTTC
CASSPRKGSYEQYF
>TRBV2|-|TRBJ1-5|-
TGTGCCAGCAGTACTCAGAGCAATCAGCCCCAGCATTTT
CASSTQSNQPQHF
>TRBV6-2/TRBV6-3|-|TRBJ1-5|-
TGTGCCAGCAGTTACGGGAAGGGCCGCAATCAGCCCCAGCATTTT
CASSYGKGRNQPQHF
>TRBV7-6|-|TRBJ1-6|-
TGTGCCAGCAGCTTAGGAGGGCAGGGTCGGAATTCACCCCTCCACTTT
CASSLGGQGRNSPLHF
>TRBV7-2|-|TRBJ1-2|-
TGTGCCAGCAGCTTATTGGGCAGTAACTATGGCTACACCTTC
CASSLLGSNYGYTF
>TRBV5-5|-|TRBJ1-4|-
TGTGCCAGCAGCCCCCGAGGGGCGGTTGCAACTAATGAAAAACTGTTTTTT
CASSPRGAVATNEKLFF
>TRBV29-1|-|TRBJ1-3|-
TGCAGCGTTGAAGTTAAGGCGTGGCCTGGAAACACCATATATTTT
CSVEVKAWPGNTIYF
>TRBV6-5|-|TRBJ2-3|-
TGTGCCAGCACGGGGCTAGCTACAGATACGCAGTATTTT
CASTGLATDTQYF
>TRBV7-2|once|TRBJ1-4|-
TGTGCCAGCAGCGGCAGACACCCCCGGGCTGGAACTAATGAAAAACTGTTTTTT
CASSGRHPRAGTNEKLFF
>TRBV7-9|-|TRBJ1-1|-
TGTGCCAGCAGCTTAGTGTGGGAAATATGGGACACTGAAGCTTTCTTT
CASSLVWEIWDTEAFF
>TRBV19|-|TRBJ1-1|-
TGTGCCAGTAGTATTGGGCAGGCCCCGGGGAACACTGAAGCTTTCTTT
CASSIGQAPGNTEAFF
>TRBV2|-|TRBJ2-7|TRBD2
TGTGCCAGCAGTGGGACCCTAGCGGGGGGCCTCTCCTACGAGCAGTACTTC
CASSGTLAGGLSYEQYF
>TRBV7-6|few|TRBJ2-5|-
TGTGCCAGCAGCTTAGGTAGAAAGGGCGAAGAGACCCAGTACTTC
CASSLGRKGEETQYF
>TRBV18|-|TRBJ2-3|-
TGTGCCAGCTCACCGTGGAGGATAGGCGGTAGCACAGATACGCAGTATTTT
CASSPWRIGGSTDTQYF
>TRBV9|once|TRBJ2-2|-
TGTGCCAGCACGTGGGGGAACACCGGGGAGCTGTTTTTT
CASTWGNTGELFF
>TRBV11-2|once|TRBJ1-1|-
TGTGCCAGCAGCTTAGGTAGGGTCTTGGACACTGAAGCTTTCTTT
CASSLGRVLDTEAFF
>TRBV14|once|TRBJ1-1|TRBD1
TGTGCCAGCAGCCCTCGGGACAGGTTGATGAACACTGAAGCTTTCTTT
CASSPRDRLMNTEAFF
>TRBV29-1|-|TRBJ2-3|TRBD2
TGCAGCGTTGATAGCGGGACAGATACGCAGTATTTT
CSVDSGTDTQYF
>TRBV7-8|-|TRBJ2-1|-
TGTGCCAGCAACCCAGGAGGGGGCCTTTACAATGAGCAGTTCTTC
CASNPGGGLYNEQFF
>TRBV18|many|TRBJ1-3|-
TGTGCCAGCTCACCAAGGGCAGACTCTGGAAACACCATATATTTT
CASSPRADSGNTIYF
>TRBV2|-|TRBJ1-6|TRBD1
TGTGCCAGCAGTGGGTATGGGGTTTGGGACAGGGCTTCACCCCTCCACTTT
CASSGYGVWDRASPLHF
>TRBV5-4|-|TRBJ1-1|-
TGTGCCAGCAGCTTGTTGGGGGGCACTGAAGCTTTCTTT
CASSLLGGTEAFF
>TRBV2|-|TRBJ1-4|-
TGTGCCAGCACCGAGAGGGGGAATACTAATGAAAAACTGTTTTTT
CASTERGNTNEKLFF
>TRBV15|-|TRBJ2-3|TRBD2
TGTGCCACCAGCAGAGACGGGAGGAAGGGAGATACGCAGTATTTT
CATSRDGRKGDTQYF
>TRBV3-1/TRBV3-2|-|TRBJ1-6|TRBD1
TGTGCCAGCAGCCCCGGGACAGGACATTCACCCCTCCACTTT
CASSPGTGHSPLHF
>TRBV3-1/TRBV3-2|-|TRBJ2-1|-
TGTGCCAGCAGCCAAGATGGGCCCGAGCAGTTCTTC
CASSQDGPEQFF
>TRBV7-8|-|TRBJ2-3|-
TGTGCCAGCAGCTCTCCCGGGACTCCAATACCCACAGATACGCAGTATTTT
CASSSPGTPIPTDTQYF
>TRBV28|-|TRBJ1-6|-
TGTGCCAGCAGTTTACCTTCTTCACCCCTCCACTTT
CASSLPSSPLHF
>TRBV3-1/TRBV3-2|-|TRBJ1-2|TRBD1
TGTGCCAGCAGCCAAGATCTGGGATCAGGACAGGGTTTCGGCTACACCTTC
CASSQDLGSGQGFGYTF
>TRBV6-4|-|TRBJ2-1|TRBD2
TGTGCCAGCAGTATTTCCGGGACTAGCGGGCGGGGGAGCTCCTACAATGAGCAGTTCTTC
CASSISGTSGRGSSYNEQFF
>TRBV7-9|-|TRBJ1-5|-
TGTGCCAGCAGCTTAGCGCTTGATGCGGCAGGCAGCCAGCCCCAGCATTTT
CASSLALDAAGSQPQHF
>TRBV29-1|-|TRBJ1-5|TRBD1
TGCAGCGTCGCCACAGGGGTCAATCAGCCCCAGCATTTT
CSVATGVNQPQHF
>TRBV6-6|-|TRBJ1-5|-
TGTGCCAGCAGTTATCTGAGGGGGGGCAATCAGCCCCAGCATTTT
CASSYLRGGNQPQHF
>TRBV5-1|-|TRBJ2-7|-
TGCGCCAGCAGCCAGGACGGGATCTCCTACGAGCAGTACTTC
CASSQDGISYEQYF
>TRBV24-1|once|TRBJ2-1|TRBD2
TGTGCCACCAGTGATCACACTAGCGGGAGGGCCTCGGGGCAGTTCTTC
CATSDHTSGRASGQFF
>TRBV7-8|-|TRBJ1-5|TRBD1
TGTGCCAGCAGCTTAGACCCTCCCGGGACAGGGGGCCGCAATCAGCCCCAGCATTTT
CASSLDPPGTGGRNQPQHF
>TRBV2|-|TRBJ1-2|TRBD1
TGTGCCAGCAGTTCCGGACAGGGTAACTATGGCTACACCTTC
CASSSGQGNYGYTF
>TRBV7-9|-|TRBJ1-2|-
TGTGCCAGCAGCTTAGAGGCAGCGACGAATAACTATGGCTACACCTTC
CASSLEAATNNYGYTF
>TRBV12-5|-|TRBJ1-5|-
TGTGCTAGTGGTTTGGTACCCGCCAGGGGCAATCAGCCCCAGCATTTT
CASGLVPARGNQPQHF
>TRBV3-1/TRBV3-2|few|TRBJ1-2|-
TGTGCCAGCAGCCAAGGGGGAGTCTGGGGAGGTAGCTACACCTTC
CASSQGGVWGGSYTF
>TRBV5-6|-|TRBJ2-4|-
TGTGCCAGCAGCGACGGCAGGGAAAGGGACAAAAACATTCAGTACTTC
CASSDGRERDKNIQYF
>TRBV7-2|-|TRBJ2-3|TRBD2
TGTGCCAGCGGCACCCCAGCGGGGGACACAGATACGCAGTATTTT
CASGTPAGDTDTQYF
>TRBV9|-|TRBJ2-3|TRBD2
TGTGCCAGCAGCGTAGCTGACGGGAGGGCCTCAGATACGCAGTATTTT
CASSVADGRASDTQYF
>TRBV7-2|-|TRBJ1-1|-
TGTGCCAGCAGCCTGCGTCCGGGGGACACTGAAGCTTTCTTT
CASSLRPGDTEAFF
>TRBV7-2|-|TRBJ1-6|-
TGTGCCAGCAGCTTCTCGGGGGAGCGTTCACCCCTCCACTTT
CASSFSGERSPLHF
>TRBV2|few|TRBJ2-5|-
TGTGCCAGCAGTGGTCGGCTCGGGGAGACCCAGTACTTC
CASSGRLGETQYF
>TRBV19|once|TRBJ2-1|-
TGTGCCAGTAGTGCAGGGTATGTTTACAATGAGCAGTTCTTC
CASSAGYVYNEQFF
>TRBV6-5|few|TRBJ2-7|-
TGTGCCAGCCTTAGCTCCTACGAGCAGTACTTC
CASLSSYEQYF
>TRBV23-1|once|TRBJ1-4|-
TGCGCCAGCAGTCAACCGCCGCCGCGGGAACTGTTTTTT
CASSQPPPRELFF
>TRBV2|-|TRBJ2-1|-
TGTGCCAGCAGTAGCACCCCCGGGACCTCCAATGAGCAGTTCTTC
CASSSTPGTSNEQFF
>TRBV7-2|-|TRBJ2-7|TRBD2
TGTGCCAGCAGCTCGTCGGGACTAGCGGGGAAGTACTTC
CASSSSGLAGKYF
>TRBV6-2/TRBV6-3|-|TRBJ1-5|TRBD1
TGTGCCAGCAGCGGACAGGTGCGCTCGGAGCCCCAGCATTTT
CASSGQVRSEPQHF
>TRBV11-2|-|TRBJ1-1|-
TGTGCCAGCAGCTTAGCACAGGGACGCACTGAAGCTTTCTTT
CASSLAQGRTEAFF
>TRBV6-5|once|TRBJ1-1|-
TGTGCCAGCAGATCAGGTTCCGGCACTGAAGCTTTCTTT
CASRSGSGTEAFF
>TRBV4-1|-|TRBJ1-4|-
TGCGCCAGCAGCCCACCTCGGGGGGAAAAACTGTTTTTT
CASSPPRGEKLFF
>TRBV7-2|-|TRBJ1-5|-
TGTGCCAGCAGCTTAGAAATTGGGGGCAATCAGCCCCAGCATTTT
CASSLEIGGNQPQHF
>TRBV13|few|TRBJ1-4|-
TGTGCCAGCAGCCTTCTGGGGGCGGCTAATGAAAAACTGTTTTTT
CASSLLGAANEKLFF